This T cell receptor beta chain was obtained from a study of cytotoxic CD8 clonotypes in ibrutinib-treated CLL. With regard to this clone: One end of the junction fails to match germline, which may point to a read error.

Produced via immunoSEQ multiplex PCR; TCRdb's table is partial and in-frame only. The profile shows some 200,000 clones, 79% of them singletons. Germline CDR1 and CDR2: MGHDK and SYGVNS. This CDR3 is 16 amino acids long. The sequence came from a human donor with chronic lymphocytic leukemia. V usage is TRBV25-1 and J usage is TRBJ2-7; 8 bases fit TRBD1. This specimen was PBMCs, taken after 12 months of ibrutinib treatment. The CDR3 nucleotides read TGTGCCAGCAGTGATCCGCCGGGACAGGCCTCCCACGAGCAGTACTTC. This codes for CASSDPPGQASHEQYF.